These 23 T cell receptor beta chains share one sample of origin, sequenced in a study of PD-1 blockade in classical Hodgkin lymphoma. Every one of the patients relapsed after autologous stem cell transplantation (brentuximab vedotin exposure was variable). TCRdb keeps only in-frame clones here, not all; method: immunoSEQ multiplex PCR. The sample carries approximately 150,000 clones, about four fifths recorded once. Source: peripheral blood mononuclear cells (PBMCs), taken before the second cycle of nivolumab. The source is a human donor with classical Hodgkin lymphoma.

The chain has TRBV6-1 and TRBJ2-7; 10 bases are a match to TRBD1. V shed 6 bases, J shed 4 bases, and the junction held 6 bases outside the gene matches. The CDR3 covers 14 residues. Looked up from germline, CDR1 is MNHNS and CDR2 is SASEGT. CDR3 coding DNA: TGTGCCAGCAGGAACCGGGACAGGGGTTACGAGCAGTACTTC. It translates to CASRNRDRGYEQYF.

The chain joins TRBV7-2 to TRBJ1-3, with D possibly being TRBD1 (5 bases). Germline values: CDR1 SGHTA, CDR2 FQGNSA. The CDR3 runs 16 residues. Trimming left V 2 bases short and J 0 bases short, with 11 bases between. CDR3 amino acids: CASSLLQGSSGNTIYF. The CDR3 region has the DNA TGTGCCAGCAGCTTACTGCAGGGATCCTCTGGAAACACCATATATTTT.

The J gene is TRBJ1-3, the V gene TRBV11-3, with 8 bases aligning to TRBD1. Losses at the gene ends were 4 bases for V and 0 bases for J; bases not matched to a gene: 5. The length of the CDR3 is 16 residues. CDR1 and CDR2 (germline): SGHNT, YENEEA. CDR3 in DNA: TGTGCCAGCAGCTGGGGGACAGGTAGCTCTGGAAACACCATATATTTT. Translating gives CASSWGTGSSGNTIYF.

This rearrangement joins TRBV7-9 to TRBJ2-3; D might be TRBD2 (6 bases). CDR3 length: 12 amino acids. Trimming cost V 5 bases and J 8 bases, with 11 bases left between them. The germline V gene encodes CDR1 SEHNR and CDR2 FQNEAQ (reference sequence). In DNA, the CDR3 is TGTGCCAGCAGCCTCGGGAGCGGTACGCAGTATTTT. It yields the protein CASSLGSGTQYF.

The chain combines TRBV11-2 with TRBJ2-3; D uncertain. Trimming took off 5 bases at V and 7 bases at J, with 10 bases between the two ends. The CDR3 is 12 residues long. The germline V gene has CDR1 SGHAT and CDR2 FQNNGV. CDR3 sequence: CASSRIGNTQYF. CDR3 nucleotides: TGTGCCAGCAGCAGAATAGGAAATACGCAGTATTTT. Supplemented by reference TRBV11-2 and TRBJ2-3, the full variable domain reads EAGVAQSPRYKIIEKRQSVAFWCNPISGHATLYWYQQILGQGPKLLIQFQNNGVVDDSQLPKDRFSAERLKGVDSTLKIQPAKLEDSAVYLCASSRIGNTQYFGPGTRLTVL.

This clone was observed once. V and J are TRBV4-1 and TRBJ2-3; 7 nucleotides agree with TRBD2. The CDR3 spans 16 residues. V was pared by 6 bases and J by 4 bases, with 13 bases of the junction left unmatched. Germline loops: CDR1 MGHRA, CDR2 YSYEKL. The CDR3 bases are TGCGCCAGCAGTGGGGGGGTGAGGGGCTCCCCAGATACGCAGTATTTT. Translation gives CASSGGVRGSPDTQYF.

This clone was seen only once. This chain connects TRBV12-5 to TRBJ2-3, with 16 bases that match TRBD2. Germline V lookup: CDR1 LGHNT, CDR2 FRNRAP. CDR3 size: 20 residues. V was pared by 2 bases and J by 0 bases, with 8 bases of the junction left unmatched. The CDR3 coding sequence is TGTGCTAGTGGTTTGCCACGGGGACTAGCGGGGGGGACTAGCACAGATACGCAGTATTTT. This codes for CASGLPRGLAGGTSTDTQYF.

The chain couples TRBV7-9 to TRBJ1-1; D call uncertain. Germline CDR1 and CDR2: SEHNR and FQNEAQ (reference sequence). This CDR3 is 13 amino acids long. Trimming stripped 1 base from V and 12 bases from J, with 15 bases between. The CDR3, as DNA: TGTGCCAGCAGCTTAGAATGGGAGGCCAGGCCTTTCTTT. This translates into CASSLEWEARPFF.

The chain couples TRBV10-3 to TRBJ2-2; 11 positions agree with TRBD1. Unmatched junction bases numbered 2, after V lost 4 bases and J lost 4 bases. The germline V gene has CDR1 ENHRY and CDR2 SYGVKD. The CDR3 totals 15 residues. CDR3 sequence: CAISAGQGGTGELFF. Written as DNA, the CDR3 is TGTGCCATCAGTGCGGGACAGGGGGGCACCGGGGAGCTGTTTTTT.

The rearrangement joins TRBV4-2 to TRBJ2-1; perhaps D is TRBD1 or TRBD2 (5 bases each). CDR1 LGHNA and CDR2 YNFKEQ come from the germline V gene. CDR3 length: 13 residues. The V gene lost 5 bases and the J gene lost 10 bases, with 15 bases spanning the gap. CDR3: CASSLVGEGEQFF. CDR3 bases: TGTGCCAGCAGCTTGGTGGGCGAGGGGGAGCAGTTCTTC.

This chain joins TRBV27 and TRBJ2-1; the D is unclear. CDR3 length: 11 residues. Trimming removed 4 bases from V and 4 bases from J, with 2 bases in between. The V gene's germline CDR1 is MNHEY and CDR2 SMNVEV (reference sequence). The CDR3 sequence: CASSWYNEQFF. In nucleotides, the CDR3 is TGTGCCAGCAGTTGGTACAATGAGCAGTTCTTC.

The rearrangement uses TRBV7-7 and TRBJ2-5, with D tentatively TRBD1 (6 bases). Between the trimmed V and J ends, which lost 4 bases and 2 bases, there was a span of 20 bases. The V gene's germline CDR1 is SSHAT and CDR2 FNYEAQ (reference sequence). CDR3 length equals 17 residues. CDR3 in amino acids: CASSSPRGLTTQETQYF. CDR3 DNA sequence: TGTGCCAGCAGCTCCCCCAGGGGCTTGACCACTCAAGAGACCCAGTACTTC.

A few counts support this clone. The chain has TRBV2 and TRBJ2-2, with D uncertain. Germline assignment: CDR1 SNHLY and CDR2 FYNNEI. V shed 8 bases and J shed 6 bases, with 13 bases lying between them. The CDR3 totals 13 residues. CDR3 in amino acids: CASLSEWSGELFF. The CDR3 DNA follows: TGTGCCAGCCTCTCGGAATGGTCCGGGGAGCTGTTTTTT.

This chain uses TRBV28 with TRBJ1-1, with D unresolved. The CDR3 is made up of 14 amino acids. Germline V CDR1 and CDR2: MDHEN, SYDVKM. With 2 bases removed from V and 1 base from J, the gap between germline ends came to 8 bases. The CDR3 loop reads CASSLHRPNTEAFF. In DNA, the CDR3 is TGTGCCAGCAGTTTACACAGACCGAACACTGAAGCTTTCTTT.

The genes are TRBV7-9 and TRBJ2-5; TRBD2 matches at 11 bases. The CDR3 covers 16 residues. Germline loops: CDR1 SEHNR, CDR2 FQNEAQ (reference sequence). V shed 3 bases, J shed 1 base, and the junction held 4 bases outside the gene matches. The CDR3 bases are TGTGCCAGCAGCTTCGGACTAGCGGGTCCCCAAGAGACCCAGTACTTC. Translating gives CASSFGLAGPQETQYF.

This chain links TRBV9 with TRBJ1-1; D perhaps matches TRBD1 (5 bases). V shed 0 bases and J shed 2 bases, with 14 bases lying between them. The CDR3 spans 16 residues. Germline V gene sequence: CDR1 SGDLS, CDR2 YYNGEE. CDR3 DNA: TGTGCCAGCAGCGTAGGCCCCACAGGTTCAAACACTGAAGCTTTCTTT. Translating it yields CASSVGPTGSNTEAFF.

This chain links TRBV12-5 with TRBJ2-1; 10 bases are a match to TRBD2. From germline, CDR1 is LGHNT and CDR2 FRNRAP. This CDR3 comprises 17 residues. The V gene end was trimmed by 0 bases and the J gene end by 2 bases; junction bases not matched to a gene: 4. The CDR3 nucleotides are TGTGCTAGTGGTTTGGTACTAGCGGGAACAACCTACAATGAGCAGTTCTTC. Encoded protein: CASGLVLAGTTYNEQFF.

The CDR3 reads CASSLTSGRENTGELFF. In nucleotides, the CDR3 is TGTGCCAGCAGTCTTACTAGCGGGAGGGAGAACACCGGGGAGCTGTTTTTT. The chain joins TRBV7-3 to TRBJ2-2, with 13 bases fitting TRBD2. The CDR3 length is 17 residues. Germline CDR1 SGHTA, CDR2 FQGTGA. Trimming at V came to 6 bases and at J to 1 base, leaving 5 bases not matched to a gene. The full variable domain, completed using reference TRBV7-3 and TRBJ2-2, is GAGVSQTPSNKVTEKGKYVELRCDPISGHTALYWYRQSLGQGPEFLIYFQGTGAADDSGLPNDRFFAVRPEGSVSTLKIQRTERGDSAVYLCASSLTSGRENTGELFFGEGSRLTVL.

V and J are TRBV7-6 and TRBJ2-2, with D maybe TRBD2 (6 bases). Germline V gene data show CDR1 as SGHVS and CDR2 as FNYEAQ. V was clipped by 5 bases and J by 6 bases, with 13 bases between them. This CDR3 spans 14 amino acids. CDR3 DNA sequence: TGTGCCAGCAGCCAACCCCCGGGGGCCGGGGAGCTGTTTTTT. Its protein product is CASSQPPGAGELFF. The full variable domain, with the rest looked up from reference TRBV7-6 and TRBJ2-2, is GAGVSQSPRYKVTKRGQDVALRCDPISGHVSLYWYRQALGQGPEFLTYFNYEAQQDKSGLPNDRFSAERPEGSISTLTIQRTEQRDSAMYRCASSQPPGAGELFFGEGSRLTVL.

The chain recombines TRBV27 with TRBJ2-3; 8 bases map to TRBD1. J gave up 1 base and V 7 bases, and 4 bases lay outside the gene matches. Germline lookup yields CDR1 MNHEY and CDR2 SMNVEV (reference sequence). The CDR3 extends over 14 amino acids. The CDR3 DNA reads as TGTGCCAGCACCCAGGACAGGGGCACAGATACGCAGTATTTT. Translation: CASTQDRGTDTQYF.

V usage is TRBV5-4 and J usage is TRBJ1-5; 9 nucleotides align to TRBD1. CDR1 and CDR2 (germline): SGHNT, YYREEE (reference sequence). The CDR3 loop spans 14 amino acids. V gave up 5 bases and J gave up 4 bases; unmatched junction bases: 4. The CDR3 DNA is TGTGCCAGCAGTACAGGGGGCCGAAATCAGCCCCAGCATTTT. Its translation is CASSTGGRNQPQHF.

The V gene is TRBV28, the J gene TRBJ2-7; 10 positions match TRBD2. The CDR3 runs 15 residues. The germline V gene encodes CDR1 MDHEN and CDR2 SYDVKM. J lost 5 bases, V lost 1 base, and 5 bases had no gene match. The CDR3: CASSLLASGSDEQYF. The CDR3 region has the DNA TGTGCCAGCAGTTTATTGGCTAGCGGGAGCGACGAGCAGTACTTC.

The chain carries TRBV4-1 and TRBJ2-3, with 14 bases lining up with TRBD2. Germline V gene data show CDR1 as MGHRA and CDR2 as YSYEKL. The length of the CDR3 is 19 residues. V trimming: 1 base; J trimming: 5 bases; junction bases outside the gene matches: 11. The CDR3 is CASSQGDTGTSGRRDTQYF. For the CDR3, the DNA is TGCGCCAGCAGCCAAGGAGACACCGGGACTAGCGGGAGAAGAGATACGCAGTATTTT.